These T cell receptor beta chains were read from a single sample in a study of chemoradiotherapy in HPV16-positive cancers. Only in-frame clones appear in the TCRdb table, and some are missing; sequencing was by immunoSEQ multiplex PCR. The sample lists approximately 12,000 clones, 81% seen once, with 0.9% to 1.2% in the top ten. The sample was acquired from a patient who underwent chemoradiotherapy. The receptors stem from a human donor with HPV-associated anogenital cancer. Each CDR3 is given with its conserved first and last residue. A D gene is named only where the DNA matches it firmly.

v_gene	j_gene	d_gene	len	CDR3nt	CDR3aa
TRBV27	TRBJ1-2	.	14	TGTGCCAGCAGTTTAGGATTGAGGGGTTCCGGCTACACCTTC	CASSLGLRGSGYTF
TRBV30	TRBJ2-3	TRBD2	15	TGTGCCAGATACCCACTAGCGATCGGCACAGATACGCAGTATTTT	CARYPLAIGTDTQYF
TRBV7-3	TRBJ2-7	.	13	TGTGCCAGCAGCTTCGGCGGATCCTACGAGCAGTACTTC	CASSFGGSYEQYF
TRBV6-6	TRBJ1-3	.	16	TGTGCCAGCAGCCAGGTCGGACCGAGCTCTGGAAACACCATATATTTT	CASSQVGPSSGNTIYF
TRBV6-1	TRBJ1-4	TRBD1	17	TGTGCCAGCAGTGACCGGGACAGGGGTGCGACTAATGAAAAACTGTTTTTT	CASSDRDRGATNEKLFF
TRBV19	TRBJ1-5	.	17	TGTGCCAGTAGTACTATGGGGACTGCTACGCTGAACCAGCCCCAGCATTTT	CASSTMGTATLNQPQHF
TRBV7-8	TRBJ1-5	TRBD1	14	TGTGCCAGCAGCTTAGCGCAGAGAGGGGGCATTCCGCATTTT	CASSLAQRGGIPHF
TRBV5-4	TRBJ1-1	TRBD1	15	TGTGCCAGCAGCGTAGGACAGGGAGGCTACACTGAAGCTTTCTTT	CASSVGQGGYTEAFF
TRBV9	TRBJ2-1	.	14	TGTGCCAGCAGCGTTTTGGGCGGGGACAATGAGCAGTTCTTC	CASSVLGGDNEQFF
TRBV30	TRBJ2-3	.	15	TGTGCCTGGAGTCCCGGGACGGAGCTCGCAGATACGCAGTATTTT	CAWSPGTELADTQYF
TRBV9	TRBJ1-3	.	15	TGTGCCAGCAGCGTAGGGCGTATTTCTGGAAACACCATATATTTT	CASSVGRISGNTIYF
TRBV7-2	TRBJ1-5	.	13	TGTGCCAGCAGCTTAGGTCGCAATCAGCCCCAGCATTTT	CASSLGRNQPQHF
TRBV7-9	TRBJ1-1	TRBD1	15	TGTGCCAGCAGCTCTAGACAGGGTGTGAACACTGAAGCTTTCTTT	CASSSRQGVNTEAFF
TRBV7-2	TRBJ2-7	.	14	TGTGCCAGCAGCTTATACGGGGGGCCCTACGAGCAGTACTTC	CASSLYGGPYEQYF
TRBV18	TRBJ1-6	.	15	TGTGCCAGCTCAGATTTCGCGGGGGCAAATTCACCCCTCCACTTT	CASSDFAGANSPLHF
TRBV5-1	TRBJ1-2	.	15	TGCGCCAACAGCTTGGCTATGGATTTTAACTATGGCTACACCTTC	CANSLAMDFNYGYTF
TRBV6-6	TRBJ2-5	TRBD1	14	TGTGCCAGCAGTTACTCGGGACAGCAAGAGACCCAGTACTTC	CASSYSGQQETQYF
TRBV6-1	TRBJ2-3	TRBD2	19	TGTGCCAGCAGTGAACGGCCTCTGCTGGGTCTAGCGGGAGGAGATACGCAGTATTTT	CASSERPLLGLAGGDTQYF
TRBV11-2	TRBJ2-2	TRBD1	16	TGTGCCAGCAGCTCTACTAGACAGGGAAGGGCCGGGGAGCTGTTTTTT	CASSSTRQGRAGELFF
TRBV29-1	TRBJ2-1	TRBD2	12	TGCAGCGTTGGGGGAGGGTACAATGAGCAGTTCTTC	CSVGGGYNEQFF